This record looks at one T cell receptor (beta chain) sequence and its context. The data originate from a study of CD8 T cells in Susac syndrome. An amount of RNA that ranged from roughly 0.5 to 1 ug was reverse transcribed with random hexamers. TCRdb fed the immunoSEQ multiplex PCR reads into MiXCR, producing one record per CDR3 protein. The repertoire holds about 150,000 distinct CDR3 sequences, with roughly 94% as singletons. Sequenced sample: CD8+ T cells from PBMCs. This sequence originates from a human donor with multiple sclerosis.

CDR3 DNA sequence: TGTGCCAGCAGCTTAGATCTGGTCGGGACAGCGAACACTGAAGCTTTCTTT. It yields the protein CASSLDLVGTANTEAFF. This chain joins TRBV11-2 and TRBJ1-1, with TRBD1 matching 7 bases. Germline V CDR1 and CDR2: SGHAT, FQNNGV. This CDR3 is built from 17 residues. Germline trimming cut 0 bases from V and 1 base from J; bases unmatched to any gene: 8.